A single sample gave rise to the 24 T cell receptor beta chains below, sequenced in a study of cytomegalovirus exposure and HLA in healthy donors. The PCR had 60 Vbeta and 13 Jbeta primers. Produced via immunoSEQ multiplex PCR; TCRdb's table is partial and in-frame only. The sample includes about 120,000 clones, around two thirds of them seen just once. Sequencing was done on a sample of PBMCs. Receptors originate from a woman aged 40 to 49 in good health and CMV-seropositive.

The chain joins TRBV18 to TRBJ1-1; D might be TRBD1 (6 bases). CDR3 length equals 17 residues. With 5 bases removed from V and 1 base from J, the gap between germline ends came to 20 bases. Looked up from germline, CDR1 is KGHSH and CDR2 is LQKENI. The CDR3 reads CASSSSLVQGWNTEAFF. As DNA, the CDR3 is TGTGCCAGCTCATCTAGCCTAGTACAGGGCTGGAACACTGAAGCTTTCTTT.

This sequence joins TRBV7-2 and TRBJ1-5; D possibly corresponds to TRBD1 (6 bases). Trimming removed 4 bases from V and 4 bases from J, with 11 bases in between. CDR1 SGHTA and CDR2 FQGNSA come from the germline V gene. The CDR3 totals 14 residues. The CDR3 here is CASSSGTPNQPQHF. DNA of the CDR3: TGTGCCAGCAGCTCCGGGACACCAAATCAGCCCCAGCATTTT.

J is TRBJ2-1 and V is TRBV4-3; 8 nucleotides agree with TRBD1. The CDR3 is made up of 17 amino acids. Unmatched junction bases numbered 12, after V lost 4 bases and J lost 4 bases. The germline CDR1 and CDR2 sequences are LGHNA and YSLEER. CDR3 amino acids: CASSRQTDRGQYNEQFF. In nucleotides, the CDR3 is TGCGCCAGCAGCCGGCAAACCGACAGGGGTCAATACAATGAGCAGTTCTTC.

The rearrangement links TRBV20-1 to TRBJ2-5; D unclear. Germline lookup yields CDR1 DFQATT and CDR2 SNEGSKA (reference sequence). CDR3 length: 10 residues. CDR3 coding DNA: TGCAGCTTCCAGGAAGAGACCCAGTACTTC. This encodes CSFQEETQYF.

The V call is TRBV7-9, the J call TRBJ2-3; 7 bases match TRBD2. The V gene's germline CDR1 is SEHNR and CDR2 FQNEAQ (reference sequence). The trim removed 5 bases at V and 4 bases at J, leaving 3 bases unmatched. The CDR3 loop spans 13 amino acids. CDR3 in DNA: TGTGCCAGCAGCCCGGGGAGGGCAGATACGCAGTATTTT. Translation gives CASSPGRADTQYF.

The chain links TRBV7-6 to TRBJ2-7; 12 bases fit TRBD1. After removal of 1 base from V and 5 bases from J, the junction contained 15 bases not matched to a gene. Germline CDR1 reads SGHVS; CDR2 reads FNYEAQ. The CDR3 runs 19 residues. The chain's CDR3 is CASSLGASSGTGGRDEQYF. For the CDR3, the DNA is TGTGCCAGCAGCTTAGGCGCCTCGTCCGGGACAGGGGGCCGAGACGAGCAGTACTTC.

CDR3: CASRSQGDTEAFF. CDR3 in DNA: TGCGCCAGCAGGTCACAGGGGGACACTGAAGCTTTCTTT. The gene calls are TRBV5-1 and TRBJ1-1, with 8 nucleotides matching TRBD1. J gave up 3 bases and V 5 bases, and 3 bases lay outside the gene matches. Germline-derived CDR1 and CDR2 are SGHRS and YFSETQ. The CDR3 is made up of 13 amino acids.

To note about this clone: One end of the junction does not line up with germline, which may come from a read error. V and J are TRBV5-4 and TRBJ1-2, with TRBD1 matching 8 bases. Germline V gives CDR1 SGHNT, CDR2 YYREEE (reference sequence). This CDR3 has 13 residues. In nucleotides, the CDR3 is TGTGCTAGCAGCTCCGGACAGGGTGATGGCTACACCTTC. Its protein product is CASSSGQGDGYTF.

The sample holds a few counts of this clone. CDR3 in DNA: TGTGCCATCAATCCGACCGGAGAGGGAGGTGAGCAGTTCTTC. Protein sequence: CAINPTGEGGEQFF. The chain recombines TRBV10-3 with TRBJ2-1; tentatively, D is TRBD2 (6 bases). V dropped 7 bases and J dropped 9 bases, with 19 bases sitting between them. The CDR3 has 14 amino acids. CDR1 and CDR2 (germline): ENHRY, SYGVKD.

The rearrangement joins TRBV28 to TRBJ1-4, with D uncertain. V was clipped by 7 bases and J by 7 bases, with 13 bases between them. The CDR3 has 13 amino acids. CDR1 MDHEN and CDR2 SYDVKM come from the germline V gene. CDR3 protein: CASNKQFGEKLFF. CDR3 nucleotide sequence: TGTGCCAGCAATAAACAGTTTGGTGAAAAACTGTTTTTT.

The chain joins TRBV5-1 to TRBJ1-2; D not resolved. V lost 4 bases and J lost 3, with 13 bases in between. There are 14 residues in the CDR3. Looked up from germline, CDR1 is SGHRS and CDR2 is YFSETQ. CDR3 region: CASSPAGFDYGYTF. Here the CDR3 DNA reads TGCGCCAGCAGCCCCGCTGGCTTCGACTATGGCTACACCTTC.

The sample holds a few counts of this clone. The CDR3 nucleotides are TGTGCCAGCAGCAACTGGACAGGGACCTACGAGCAGTACTTC. Translation gives CASSNWTGTYEQYF. This chain uses TRBV11-2 with TRBJ2-7; 8 bases agree with TRBD1. With V trimmed by 5 bases and J by 2 bases, 5 bases remained unmatched. Per the germline V gene, CDR1 is SGHAT and CDR2 is FQNNGV. The CDR3 runs 14 residues.

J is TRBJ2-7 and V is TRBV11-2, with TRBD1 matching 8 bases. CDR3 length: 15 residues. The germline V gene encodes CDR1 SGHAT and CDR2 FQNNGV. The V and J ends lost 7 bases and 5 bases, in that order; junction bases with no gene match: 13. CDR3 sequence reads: CASTDTRQGWNEQYF. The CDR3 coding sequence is TGTGCCAGCACCGATACTAGACAGGGGTGGAACGAGCAGTACTTC.

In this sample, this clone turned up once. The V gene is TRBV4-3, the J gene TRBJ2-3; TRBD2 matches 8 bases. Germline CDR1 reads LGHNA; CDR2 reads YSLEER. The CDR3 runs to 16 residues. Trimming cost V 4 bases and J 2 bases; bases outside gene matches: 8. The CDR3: CASSLSAGVITDTQYF. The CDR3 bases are TGCGCCAGCAGCCTCTCAGCGGGGGTGATCACAGATACGCAGTATTTT.

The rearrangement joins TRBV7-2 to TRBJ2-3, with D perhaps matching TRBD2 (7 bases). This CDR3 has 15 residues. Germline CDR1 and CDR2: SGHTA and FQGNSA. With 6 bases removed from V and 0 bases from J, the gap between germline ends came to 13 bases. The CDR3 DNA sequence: TGTGCCAGCAGAGCCGGGGGGCATAGCACAGATACGCAGTATTTT. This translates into CASRAGGHSTDTQYF.

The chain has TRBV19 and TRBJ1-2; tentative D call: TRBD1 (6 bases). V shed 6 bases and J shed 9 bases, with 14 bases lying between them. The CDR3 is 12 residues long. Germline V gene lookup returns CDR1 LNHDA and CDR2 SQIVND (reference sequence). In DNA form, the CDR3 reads TGTGCCAGTAGCTCCAACAGGGATAGCTACACCTTC. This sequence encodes CASSSNRDSYTF.

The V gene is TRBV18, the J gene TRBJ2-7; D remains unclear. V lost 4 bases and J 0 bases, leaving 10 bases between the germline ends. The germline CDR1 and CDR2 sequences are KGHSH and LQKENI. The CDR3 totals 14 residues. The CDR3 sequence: CASSQVTSSYEQYF. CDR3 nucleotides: TGTGCCAGCTCACAAGTAACATCCTCCTACGAGCAGTACTTC.

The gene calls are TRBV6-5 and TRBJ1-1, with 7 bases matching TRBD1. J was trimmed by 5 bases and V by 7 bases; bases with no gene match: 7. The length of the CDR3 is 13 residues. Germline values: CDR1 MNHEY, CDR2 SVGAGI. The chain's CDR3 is CASIRGGETEAFF. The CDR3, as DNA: TGTGCCAGCATCAGAGGGGGCGAAACTGAAGCTTTCTTT.

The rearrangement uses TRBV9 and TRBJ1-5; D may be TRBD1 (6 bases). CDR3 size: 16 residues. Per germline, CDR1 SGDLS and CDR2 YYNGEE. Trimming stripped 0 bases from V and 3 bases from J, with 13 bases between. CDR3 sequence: CASSVVRGGHNQPQHF. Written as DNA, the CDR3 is TGTGCCAGCAGCGTAGTAAGAGGGGGTCACAATCAGCCCCAGCATTTT. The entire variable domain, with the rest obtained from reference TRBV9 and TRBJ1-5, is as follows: DSGVTQTPKHLITATGQRVTLRCSPRSGDLSVYWYQQSLDQGLQFLIQYYNGEERAKGNILERFSAQQFPDLHSELNLSSLELGDSALYFCASSVVRGGHNQPQHFGDGTRLSIL.

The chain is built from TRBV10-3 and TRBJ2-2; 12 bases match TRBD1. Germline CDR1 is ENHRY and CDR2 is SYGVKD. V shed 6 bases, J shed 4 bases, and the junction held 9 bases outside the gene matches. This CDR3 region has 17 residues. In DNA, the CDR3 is TGTGCCATCAGCCGGGACAGGGGGCCGCCGAGCACCGGGGAGCTGTTTTTT. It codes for CAISRDRGPPSTGELFF.

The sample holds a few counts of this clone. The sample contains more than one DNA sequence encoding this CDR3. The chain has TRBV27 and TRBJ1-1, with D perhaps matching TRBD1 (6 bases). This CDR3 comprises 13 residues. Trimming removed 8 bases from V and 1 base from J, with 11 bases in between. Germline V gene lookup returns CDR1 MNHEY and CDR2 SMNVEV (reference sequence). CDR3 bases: TGTGCCAGCTCCTCGGGACAGAACACTGAAGCTTTCTTT. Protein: CASSSGQNTEAFF.

The CDR3 loop is CASSSVAGTYEQYF. The CDR3 nucleotides read TGCGCCAGCTCATCCGTAGCGGGGACCTACGAGCAGTACTTC. The V gene is TRBV4-3, the J gene TRBJ2-7; 8 nucleotides match TRBD2. The length of the CDR3 is 14 residues. After removal of 8 bases from V and 2 bases from J, the junction contained 8 bases not matched to a gene. Germline CDR1 reads LGHNA; CDR2 reads YSLEER.

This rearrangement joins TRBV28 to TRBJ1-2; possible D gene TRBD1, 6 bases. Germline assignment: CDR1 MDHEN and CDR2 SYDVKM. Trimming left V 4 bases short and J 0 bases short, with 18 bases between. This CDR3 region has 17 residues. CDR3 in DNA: TGTGCCAGCAGTTCCGCCAAACCCAGGGGATCTAACTATGGCTACACCTTC. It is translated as CASSSAKPRGSNYGYTF.

CDR3 loop: CTSSRRDWSSYNSPLHF. The CDR3 DNA is TGCACCAGCAGCCGGCGGGACTGGAGCTCCTATAATTCACCCCTCCACTTT. The chain has TRBV1 and TRBJ1-6. TRBV1 is described as a pseudogene. CDR3 size: 17 residues.